This is a list of T cell receptor beta chains from one sample in a study of T-cell reconstitution after alpha-beta-depleted transplantation in children. TCRdb itself ran the PCR reads through MiXCR, one entry per CDR3 protein. Of about 540,000 distinct CDR3 sequences in the sample, 15% to 20% were seen once. The sequences come from PBMCs from the stem cell graft donor, collected from the stem cell graft. The receptors were gathered from a human donor who donated a stem cell graft to a child with acute lymphoblastic leukemia. The CDR3 runs from the conserved cysteine through the conserved F or W. The D gene is left open where the match is weak. Expanded clones are given a class, and other clones once, few, many or no size at all.

V gene	D gene	J gene	clone size	CDR3 DNA	CDR3 protein
TRBV29-1	.	TRBJ1-4	.	TGCAGCATACGGACGGGGGAAAAACTGTTTTTT	CSIRTGEKLFF
TRBV12-3/TRBV12-4	.	TRBJ1-1	few	TGTGCCAGCGCCCCAGACACGAACACTGAAGCTTTCTTT	CASAPDTNTEAFF
TRBV12-3/TRBV12-4	.	TRBJ2-3	few	TGTGCCAGCAGTTTACGGTATAGCACAGATACGCAGTATTTT	CASSLRYSTDTQYF
TRBV24-1	.	TRBJ1-3	.	TGTGCCACCAGCCCCTCTGGAAACACCATATATTTT	CATSPSGNTIYF
TRBV27	TRBD1	TRBJ1-1	many	TGTGCCAGCAGTTCCAGGGGGGCTGAAGCTTTCTTT	CASSSRGAEAFF
TRBV5-5	.	TRBJ1-1	.	TGTGCCAGCGACAAGGGGCGGTCGAACACTGAAGCTTTCTTT	CASDKGRSNTEAFF
TRBV6-1	.	TRBJ2-2	.	TGTGCCAGCTCCTCGGATCTAACCAATGCCGGGGAGCTGTTTTTT	CASSSDLTNAGELFF
TRBV4-2	.	TRBJ1-2	few	TGTGCCAGCAGCCAAGTTGGGCTCCAGGACGGGTCCTATGGCTACACCTTC	CASSQVGLQDGSYGYTF
TRBV6-4	.	TRBJ2-3	.	TGTGCTAGCAGTGACAATGAGCGTATCACAGATACGCAGTATTTT	CASSDNERITDTQYF
TRBV12-3/TRBV12-4	.	TRBJ1-5	.	TGTGCCAGCACTCTGGGGCAAGGCAGGCGCTATGAGCCCCAGCATTTT	CASTLGQGRRYEPQHF
TRBV10-1	.	TRBJ2-5	.	TGCGCCAGCAGTGAGCTTCCGGGCCCGGGAGAGACCCAGTACTTC	CASSELPGPGETQYF
TRBV5-1	.	TRBJ1-2	few	TGCGCCAGCAGCTTGGATGGGGGGTTCTATGGCTACACCTTC	CASSLDGGFYGYTF
TRBV19	TRBD2	TRBJ2-7	few	TGTGCCTCTGAAAAGAGGGCGGGAGCAATACACGAGCAGTACTTC	CASEKRAGAIHEQYF
TRBV5-1	.	TRBJ2-2	.	TGCGCCGTCCTGGACGGTAACACCGGGGAGCTGTTTTTT	CAVLDGNTGELFF
TRBV7-8	TRBD2	TRBJ2-1	few	TGTGCCAGCAGCTTAGCCCTAGCGGGGGCCCGCAATGAGCAGTTCTTC	CASSLALAGARNEQFF